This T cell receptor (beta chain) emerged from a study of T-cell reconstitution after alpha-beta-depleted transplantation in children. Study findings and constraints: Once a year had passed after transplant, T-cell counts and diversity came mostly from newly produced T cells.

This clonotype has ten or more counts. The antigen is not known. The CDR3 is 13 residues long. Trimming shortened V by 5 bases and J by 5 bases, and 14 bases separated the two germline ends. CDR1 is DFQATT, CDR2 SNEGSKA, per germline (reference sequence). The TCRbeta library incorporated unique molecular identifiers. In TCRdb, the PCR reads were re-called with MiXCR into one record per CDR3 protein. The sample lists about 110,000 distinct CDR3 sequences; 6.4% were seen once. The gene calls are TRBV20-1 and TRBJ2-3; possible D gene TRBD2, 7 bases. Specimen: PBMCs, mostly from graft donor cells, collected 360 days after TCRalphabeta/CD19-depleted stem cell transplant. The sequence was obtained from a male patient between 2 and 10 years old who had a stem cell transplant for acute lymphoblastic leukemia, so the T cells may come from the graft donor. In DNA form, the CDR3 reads TGCAGTGCTCCGTGGGGGGGCGGAGATACGCAGTATTTT. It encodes CSAPWGGGDTQYF.